This T cell receptor (beta chain) was captured by sequencing in a study of T cell responses to AZD1222 COVID-19 vaccine. Produced via immunoSEQ multiplex PCR; TCRdb's table is partial and in-frame only. Found here are 110,000 to 150,000 clones, roughly 92% of them singletons; the top ten hold about 5.1%. The V and J ends lost 1 base and 3 bases respectively, with 9 bases between them. The CDR3 runs to 14 residues. CDR1 SEHNR and CDR2 FQNEAQ come from the germline V gene (reference sequence). The study's findings and limits: Spike-wide vaccine-associated CD4 TCRs dominated at 160-218 and 743-854.

Remarks on this clone: Its antigen is not known.

This clonotype originated in an adult in good health. The chain links TRBV7-9 to TRBJ1-2; a weak D match, TRBD1 (5 bases). Sequences were derived from peripheral blood, sampled on day 0 of AZD1222 vaccination. In DNA, the CDR3 is TGTGCCAGCAGCTTAGGCGGCAGGGACTATGGCTACACCTTC. It is translated as CASSLGGRDYGYTF.